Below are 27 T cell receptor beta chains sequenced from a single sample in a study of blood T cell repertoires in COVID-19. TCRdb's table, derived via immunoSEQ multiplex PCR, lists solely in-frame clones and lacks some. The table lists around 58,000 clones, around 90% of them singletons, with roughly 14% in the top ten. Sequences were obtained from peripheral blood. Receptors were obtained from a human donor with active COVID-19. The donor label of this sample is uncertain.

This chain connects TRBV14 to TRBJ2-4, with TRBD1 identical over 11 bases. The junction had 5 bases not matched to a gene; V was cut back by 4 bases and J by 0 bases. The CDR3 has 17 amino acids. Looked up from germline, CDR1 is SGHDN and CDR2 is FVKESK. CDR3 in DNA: TGTGCCAGCAGCCGGACAGGGGGCCCGATAGCCAAAAACATTCAGTACTTC. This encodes CASSRTGGPIAKNIQYF. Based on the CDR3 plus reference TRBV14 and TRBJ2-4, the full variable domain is EAGVTQFPSHSVIEKGQTVTLRCDPISGHDNLYWYRRVMGKEIKFLLHFVKESKQDESGMPNNRFLAERTGGTYSTLKVQPAELEDSGVYFCASSRTGGPIAKNIQYFGAGTRLSVL.

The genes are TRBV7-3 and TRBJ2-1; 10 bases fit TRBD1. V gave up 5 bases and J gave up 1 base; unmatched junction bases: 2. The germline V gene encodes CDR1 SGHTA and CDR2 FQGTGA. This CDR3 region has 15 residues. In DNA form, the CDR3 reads TGTGCCAGCAGCCCGGACAGGGGGTCCTACAATGAGCAGTTCTTC. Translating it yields CASSPDRGSYNEQFF.

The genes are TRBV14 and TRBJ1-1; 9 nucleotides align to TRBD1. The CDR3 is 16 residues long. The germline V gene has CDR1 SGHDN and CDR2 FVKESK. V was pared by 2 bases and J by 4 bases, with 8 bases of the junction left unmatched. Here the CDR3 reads CASSQPTLDRGTEAFF. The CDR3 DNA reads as TGTGCCAGCAGCCAACCTACATTGGACAGGGGCACTGAAGCTTTCTTT.

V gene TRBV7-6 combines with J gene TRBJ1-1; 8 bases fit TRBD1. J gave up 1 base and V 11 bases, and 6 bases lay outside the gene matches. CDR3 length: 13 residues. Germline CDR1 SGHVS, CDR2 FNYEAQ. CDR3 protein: CAVGDRRNTEAFF. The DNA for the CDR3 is TGTGCCGTGGGGGACAGGAGGAACACTGAAGCTTTCTTT. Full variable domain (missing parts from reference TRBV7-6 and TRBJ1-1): GAGVSQSPRYKVTKRGQDVALRCDPISGHVSLYWYRQALGQGPEFLTYFNYEAQQDKSGLPNDRFSAERPEGSISTLTIQRTEQRDSAMYRCAVGDRRNTEAFFGQGTRLTVV.

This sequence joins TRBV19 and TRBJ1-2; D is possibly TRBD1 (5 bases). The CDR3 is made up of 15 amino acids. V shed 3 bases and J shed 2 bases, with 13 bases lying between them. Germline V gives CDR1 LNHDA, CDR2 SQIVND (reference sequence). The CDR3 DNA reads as TGTGCCAGTAGTATTTCCCCTGGGGGGAACTATGGCTACACCTTC. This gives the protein CASSISPGGNYGYTF.

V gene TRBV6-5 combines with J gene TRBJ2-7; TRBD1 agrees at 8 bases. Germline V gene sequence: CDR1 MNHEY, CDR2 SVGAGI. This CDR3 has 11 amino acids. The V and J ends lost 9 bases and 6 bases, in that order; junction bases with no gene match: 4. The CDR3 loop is CASKTGAEQYF. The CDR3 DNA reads TGTGCCAGTAAGACAGGGGCCGAGCAGTACTTC.

This CDR3 reads CASLRQGAYEQYF. Here the CDR3 DNA reads TGTGCCAGCCTCCGACAGGGGGCCTACGAGCAGTACTTC. The chain couples TRBV28 to TRBJ2-7; the match to TRBD1 covers 9 bases. Trimming cost V 8 bases and J 2 bases; bases outside gene matches: 4. CDR3 length: 13 amino acids. Germline lookup yields CDR1 MDHEN and CDR2 SYDVKM.

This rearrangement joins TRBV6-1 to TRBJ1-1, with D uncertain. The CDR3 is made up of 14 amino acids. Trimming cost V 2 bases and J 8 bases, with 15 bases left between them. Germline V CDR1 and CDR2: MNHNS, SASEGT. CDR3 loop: CASSEISLISEAFF. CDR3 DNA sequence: TGTGCCAGCAGTGAAATTAGTTTGATTAGCGAAGCTTTCTTT.

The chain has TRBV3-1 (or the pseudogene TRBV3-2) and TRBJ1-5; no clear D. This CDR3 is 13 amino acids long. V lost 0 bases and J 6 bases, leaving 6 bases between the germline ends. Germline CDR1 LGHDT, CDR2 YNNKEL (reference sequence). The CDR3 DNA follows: TGTGCCAGCAGCCAAGATGAGTCTCAGCCCCAGCATTTT. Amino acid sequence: CASSQDESQPQHF.

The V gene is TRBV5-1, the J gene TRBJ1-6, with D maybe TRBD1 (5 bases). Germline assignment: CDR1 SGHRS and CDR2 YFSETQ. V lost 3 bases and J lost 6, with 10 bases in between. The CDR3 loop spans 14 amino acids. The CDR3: CASSSGGGNSPLHF. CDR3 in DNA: TGCGCCAGCAGCTCGGGGGGAGGTAATTCACCCCTCCACTTT.

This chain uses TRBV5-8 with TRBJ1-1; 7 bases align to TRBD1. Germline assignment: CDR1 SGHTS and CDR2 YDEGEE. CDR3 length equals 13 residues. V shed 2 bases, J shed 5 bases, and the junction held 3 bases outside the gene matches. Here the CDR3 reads CASSLQGRTEAFF. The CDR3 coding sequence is TGTGCCAGCAGCTTACAGGGGCGAACTGAAGCTTTCTTT.

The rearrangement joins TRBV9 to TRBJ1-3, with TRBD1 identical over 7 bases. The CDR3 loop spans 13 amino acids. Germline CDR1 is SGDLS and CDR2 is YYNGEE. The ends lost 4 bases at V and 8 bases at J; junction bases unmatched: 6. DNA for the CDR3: TGTGCCAGCAGCAAAGGACAGGCAGACACCATATATTTT. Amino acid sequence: CASSKGQADTIYF.

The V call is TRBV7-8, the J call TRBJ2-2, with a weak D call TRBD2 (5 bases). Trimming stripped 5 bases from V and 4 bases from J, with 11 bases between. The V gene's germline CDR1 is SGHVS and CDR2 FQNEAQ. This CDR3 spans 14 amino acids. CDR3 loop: CASSRKAGTGELFF. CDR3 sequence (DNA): TGTGCCAGCAGCCGAAAGGCGGGCACCGGGGAGCTGTTTTTT.

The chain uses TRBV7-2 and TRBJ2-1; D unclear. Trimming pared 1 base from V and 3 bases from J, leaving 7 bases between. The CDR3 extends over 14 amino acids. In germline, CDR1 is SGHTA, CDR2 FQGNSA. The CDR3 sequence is CASSLGADYNEQFF. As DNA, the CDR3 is TGTGCCAGCAGCTTAGGGGCCGACTACAATGAGCAGTTCTTC.

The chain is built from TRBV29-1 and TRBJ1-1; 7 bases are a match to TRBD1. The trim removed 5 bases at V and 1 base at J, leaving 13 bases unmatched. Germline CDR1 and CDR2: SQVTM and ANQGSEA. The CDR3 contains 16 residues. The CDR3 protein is CSVRLMPGQQNTEAFF. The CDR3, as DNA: TGCAGCGTTCGATTAATGCCGGGACAGCAGAACACTGAAGCTTTCTTT.

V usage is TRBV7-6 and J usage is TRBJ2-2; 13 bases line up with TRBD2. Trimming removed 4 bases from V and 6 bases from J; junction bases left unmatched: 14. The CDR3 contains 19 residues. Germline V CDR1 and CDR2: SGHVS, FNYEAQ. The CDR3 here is CASSSTYQLAGGPAGELFF. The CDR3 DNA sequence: TGTGCCAGCAGCTCGACCTATCAACTAGCGGGGGGGCCCGCCGGGGAGCTGTTTTTT.

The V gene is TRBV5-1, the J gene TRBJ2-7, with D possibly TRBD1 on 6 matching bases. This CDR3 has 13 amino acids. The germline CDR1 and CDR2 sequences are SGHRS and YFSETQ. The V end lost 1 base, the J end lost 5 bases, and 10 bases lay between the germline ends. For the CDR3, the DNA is TGCGCCAGCAGCTTGACAGGGATCAACGAGCAGTACTTC. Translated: CASSLTGINEQYF.

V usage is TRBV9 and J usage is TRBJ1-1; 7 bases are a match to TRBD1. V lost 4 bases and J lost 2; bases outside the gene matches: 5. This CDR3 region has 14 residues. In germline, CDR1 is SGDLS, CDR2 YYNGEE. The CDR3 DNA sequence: TGTGCCAGCAGCTCCGGGACAGTCAACACTGAAGCTTTCTTT. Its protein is CASSSGTVNTEAFF.

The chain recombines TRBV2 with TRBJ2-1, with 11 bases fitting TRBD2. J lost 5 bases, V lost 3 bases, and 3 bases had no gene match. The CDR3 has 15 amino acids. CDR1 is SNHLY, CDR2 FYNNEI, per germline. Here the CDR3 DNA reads TGTGCCAGCAGTGAGGGACTAGCGGCTGACAATGAGCAGTTCTTC. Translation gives CASSEGLAADNEQFF.

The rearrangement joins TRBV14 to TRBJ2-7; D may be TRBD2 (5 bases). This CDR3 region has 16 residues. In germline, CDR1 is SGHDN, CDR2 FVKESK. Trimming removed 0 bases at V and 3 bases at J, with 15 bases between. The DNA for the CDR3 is TGTGCCAGCAGCCAAGATTGGGGTACCAGCGGCTACGAGCAGTACTTC. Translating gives CASSQDWGTSGYEQYF.

The CDR3 DNA follows: TGTGCCAGCAGTCCCCCGGGAGGCCATGGCTACACCTTC. Protein: CASSPPGGHGYTF. This rearrangement joins TRBV12-3 or TRBV12-4 to TRBJ1-2; no reliable D call. The CDR3 length is 13 residues. The V gene lost 5 bases and the J gene lost 6 bases, with 13 bases spanning the gap.

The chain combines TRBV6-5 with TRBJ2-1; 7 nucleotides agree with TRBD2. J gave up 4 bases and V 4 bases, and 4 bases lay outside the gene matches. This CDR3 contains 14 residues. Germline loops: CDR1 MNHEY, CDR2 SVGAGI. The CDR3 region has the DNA TGTGCCAGCAGTTTGCGGGGAGGGTACAATGAGCAGTTCTTC. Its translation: CASSLRGGYNEQFF.

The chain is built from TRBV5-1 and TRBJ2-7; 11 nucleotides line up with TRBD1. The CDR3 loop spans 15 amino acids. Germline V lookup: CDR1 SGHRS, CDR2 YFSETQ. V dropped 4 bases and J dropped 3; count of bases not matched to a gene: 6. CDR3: CASSRSGTGGYEQYF. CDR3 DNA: TGCGCCAGCAGCCGGTCCGGGACAGGGGGCTACGAGCAGTACTTC.

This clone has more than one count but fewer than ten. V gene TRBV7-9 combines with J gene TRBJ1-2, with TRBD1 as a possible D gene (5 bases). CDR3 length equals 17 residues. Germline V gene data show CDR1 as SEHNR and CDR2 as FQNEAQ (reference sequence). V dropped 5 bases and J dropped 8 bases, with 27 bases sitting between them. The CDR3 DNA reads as TGTGCCAGCAGCCATACAGGCCCGCTACCTATCACCGGGGGCTACACCTTC. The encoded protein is CASSHTGPLPITGGYTF.

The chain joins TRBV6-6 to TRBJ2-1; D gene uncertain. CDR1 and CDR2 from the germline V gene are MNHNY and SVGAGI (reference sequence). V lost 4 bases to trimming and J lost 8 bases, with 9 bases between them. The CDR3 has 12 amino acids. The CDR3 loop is CASSFQSDEQFF. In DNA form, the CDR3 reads TGTGCCAGCAGTTTCCAGTCCGATGAGCAGTTCTTC.

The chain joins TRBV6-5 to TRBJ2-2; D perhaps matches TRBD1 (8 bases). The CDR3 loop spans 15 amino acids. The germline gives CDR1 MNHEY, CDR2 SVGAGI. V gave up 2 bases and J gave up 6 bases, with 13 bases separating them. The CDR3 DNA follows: TGTGCCAGCAGTTACGGGGAGGGACAGGCCGGGGAGCTGTTTTTT. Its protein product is CASSYGEGQAGELFF.

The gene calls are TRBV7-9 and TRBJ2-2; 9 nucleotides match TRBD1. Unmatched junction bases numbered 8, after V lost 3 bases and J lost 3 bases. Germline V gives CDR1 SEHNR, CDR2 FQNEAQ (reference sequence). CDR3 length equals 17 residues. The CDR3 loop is CASSFSWTGEDTGELFF. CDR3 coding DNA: TGTGCCAGCAGCTTTAGCTGGACAGGGGAGGACACCGGGGAGCTGTTTTTT.